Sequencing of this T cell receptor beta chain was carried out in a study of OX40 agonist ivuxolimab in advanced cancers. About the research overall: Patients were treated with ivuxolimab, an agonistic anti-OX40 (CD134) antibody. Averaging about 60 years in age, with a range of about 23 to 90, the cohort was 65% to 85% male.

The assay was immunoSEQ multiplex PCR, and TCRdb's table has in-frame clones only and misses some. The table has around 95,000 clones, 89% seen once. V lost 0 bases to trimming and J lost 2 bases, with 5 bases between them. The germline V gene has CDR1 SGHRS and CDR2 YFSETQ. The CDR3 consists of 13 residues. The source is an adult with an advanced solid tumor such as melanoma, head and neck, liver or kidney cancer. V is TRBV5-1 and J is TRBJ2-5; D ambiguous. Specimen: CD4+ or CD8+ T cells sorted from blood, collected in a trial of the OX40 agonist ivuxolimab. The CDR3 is CASSLVRQETQYF. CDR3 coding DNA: TGCGCCAGCAGCTTGGTCAGACAAGAGACCCAGTACTTC.